One sample yielded the 13 T cell receptor beta chains listed below, sequenced in a study of shared clonotypes between healthy human individuals. Data came from immunoSEQ multiplex PCR; TCRdb stores just in-frame clones and leaves some out. The table records some 2.1 million clones, over 85% of them present only once. The sample taken for sequencing was naive CD4+ T cells sorted from blood. The subset: CD45RA+ positively selected. Source of these receptors: a man in his late teens or twenties in good health.

This chain links TRBV5-1 with TRBJ1-1; D is perhaps TRBD1 (6 bases). The CDR3 loop spans 17 amino acids. Germline-derived CDR1 and CDR2 are SGHRS and YFSETQ. V dropped 0 bases and J dropped 0 bases, with 15 bases sitting between them. CDR3 amino acids: CASSLEGVRRMNTEAFF. The CDR3 region has the DNA TGCGCCAGCAGCTTGGAGGGGGTGAGGAGGATGAACACTGAAGCTTTCTTT.

As for this clone: At the DNA level, this CDR3 is encoded by other sequences in the same sample as well. The chain is built from TRBV5-1 and TRBJ2-1, with TRBD1 matching 8 bases. The CDR3 runs 15 residues. V gave up 0 bases and J gave up 2 bases; unmatched junction bases: 1. Germline V gives CDR1 SGHRS, CDR2 YFSETQ. The CDR3 sequence is CASSLGQGTYNEQFF. The CDR3 DNA is TGCGCCAGCAGCTTGGGACAGGGGACCTACAATGAGCAGTTCTTC. Using reference TRBV5-1 and TRBJ2-1 for the parts outside the CDR3, the full variable domain is KAGVTQTPRYLIKTRGQQVTLSCSPISGHRSVSWYQQTPGQGLQFLFEYFSETQRNKGNFPGRFSGRQFSNSRSEMNVSTLELGDSALYLCASSLGQGTYNEQFFGPGTRLTVL.

This clone was observed a single time. The CDR3 nucleotides are TGTGCCAGCAGCCGTGGGGGAAAACAAGAGACCCAGTACTTC. Translated, it gives CASSRGGKQETQYF. The V call is TRBV28, the J call TRBJ2-5; D is perhaps TRBD1 or TRBD2 (5 bases each). From germline, CDR1 is MDHEN and CDR2 SYDVKM. CDR3 length equals 14 residues. V shed 6 bases and J shed 2 bases, with 13 bases lying between them.

Remarks on this clone: This same CDR3 is encoded by further DNA sequences in the sample. J is TRBJ1-5 and V is TRBV7-9; D is uncertain. V lost 0 bases and J 1 base, leaving 4 bases between the germline ends. CDR3 length: 14 residues. The germline V gene has CDR1 SEHNR and CDR2 FQNEAQ (reference sequence). In nucleotides, the CDR3 is TGTGCCAGCAGCTTAGCACAGAGCAATCAGCCCCAGCATTTT. Protein product: CASSLAQSNQPQHF.

This chain links TRBV6-5 with TRBJ1-5; D not resolved. From germline, CDR1 is MNHEY and CDR2 SVGAGI. This CDR3 is built from 13 residues. The V end was cut by 6 bases, the J end by 2 bases, with 8 bases between. DNA for the CDR3: TGTGCCAGCAGCCAAGTTGGCAATCAGCCCCAGCATTTT. Its protein product is CASSQVGNQPQHF.

The genes are TRBV7-9 and TRBJ2-2; no reliable D call. CDR3 length equals 14 residues. The germline V gene has CDR1 SEHNR and CDR2 FQNEAQ (reference sequence). The ends were cut back, 1 base at V and 5 bases at J, with 8 bases in the middle. CDR3 sequence reads: CASSLDLWTGELFF. CDR3 coding DNA: TGTGCCAGCAGCTTAGATCTATGGACCGGGGAGCTGTTTTTT.

This rearrangement joins TRBV27 to TRBJ2-1; 8 bases fit TRBD2. CDR1 and CDR2 from the germline V gene are MNHEY and SMNVEV (reference sequence). V shed 6 bases and J 4 bases; nucleotides not matched to a gene: 8. CDR3 size: 15 residues. The CDR3 loop is CASSIERGHYNEQFF. DNA of the CDR3: TGTGCCAGCAGCATCGAGCGGGGGCATTACAATGAGCAGTTCTTC.

The gene calls are TRBV5-1 and TRBJ1-1; D perhaps matches TRBD1 (5 bases). From germline, CDR1 is SGHRS and CDR2 YFSETQ. The CDR3 sequence is 14 residues long. Between the trimmed V and J ends, which lost 0 bases and 10 bases, there was a span of 16 bases. CDR3 in amino acids: CASSLEGRGIGAFF. In DNA, the CDR3 is TGCGCCAGCAGCTTGGAGGGGAGGGGAATAGGAGCTTTCTTT.

The gene calls are TRBV10-3 and TRBJ2-1; tentative D call: TRBD2 (7 bases). V lost 2 bases, J lost 7 bases, and 12 bases lay in between. The CDR3 spans 14 residues. Germline values: CDR1 ENHRY, CDR2 SYGVKD. Written as DNA, the CDR3 is TGTGCCATCAGTGAGGGACGGGGGGCGAATGAGCAGTTCTTC. This codes for CAISEGRGANEQFF.

DNA for the CDR3: TGTGCCAGCAGTTCCCCTCGACCGGGTGGCACCGGGGAGCTGTTTTTT. This encodes CASSSPRPGGTGELFF. V is TRBV27 and J is TRBJ2-2; D is unclear. The germline V and J ends were trimmed by 4 bases and 4 bases, with 16 bases remaining between them. The CDR3 runs to 16 residues. Germline CDR1 reads MNHEY; CDR2 reads SMNVEV (reference sequence).

This sequence joins TRBV29-1 and TRBJ2-5; 11 bases align to TRBD1. The CDR3 spans 14 residues. Germline loops: CDR1 SQVTM, CDR2 ANQGSEA. Trimming at V came to 7 bases and at J to 4 bases, leaving 8 bases not matched to a gene. The CDR3, as DNA: TGCAGCGACCGTAGGACAGGGGGCACAGAGACCCAGTACTTC. Translating gives CSDRRTGGTETQYF.

This chain links TRBV19 with TRBJ2-1; D might be TRBD1 (6 bases). V was cut by 6 bases and J by 13 bases, with 13 bases left in between. The CDR3 has 11 residues. Per germline, CDR1 LNHDA and CDR2 SQIVND (reference sequence). CDR3 nucleotides: TGTGCCAGTAGACTCACAGGGCAACAGTTCTTC. As protein: CASRLTGQQFF.

The gene calls are TRBV19 and TRBJ2-3; 12 nucleotides align to TRBD2. CDR3 length equals 15 residues. CDR1 and CDR2 (germline): LNHDA, SQIVND (reference sequence). V was clipped by 5 bases and J by 2 bases; unmatched bases: 2. The CDR3 DNA follows: TGTGCCAGTAGTCGACTAGCGGGGGTCACAGATACGCAGTATTTT. This gives the protein CASSRLAGVTDTQYF.